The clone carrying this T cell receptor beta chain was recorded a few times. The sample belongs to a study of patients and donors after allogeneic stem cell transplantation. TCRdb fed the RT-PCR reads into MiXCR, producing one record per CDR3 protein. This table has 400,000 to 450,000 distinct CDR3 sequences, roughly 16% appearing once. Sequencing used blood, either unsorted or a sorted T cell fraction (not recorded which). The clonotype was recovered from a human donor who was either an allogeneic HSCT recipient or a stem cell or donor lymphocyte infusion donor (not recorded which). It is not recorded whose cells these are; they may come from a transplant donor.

The CDR3 nucleotides read TGTGCCAGCAGCCAACTGGGACTAGCGAGACATGAGCAGTTCTTC. It is translated as CASSQLGLARHEQFF. This chain joins TRBV7-3 and TRBJ2-1; 10 nucleotides line up with TRBD2. After removal of 5 bases from V and 8 bases from J, the junction contained 9 bases not matched to a gene. In germline, CDR1 is SGHTA, CDR2 FQGTGA. This CDR3 has 15 amino acids.